This paragraph reports one T cell receptor beta chain. The data were taken from a study of cytomegalovirus exposure and HLA in healthy donors. The PCR contained 60 Vbeta and 13 Jbeta primers. Using immunoSEQ multiplex PCR, the repertoire was profiled, and TCRdb retains in-frame clones only, with some absent. The repertoire holds 29,000 or so clones, with approximately 62% as singletons. The sample taken for sequencing was PBMCs. This clonotype was sampled from a male donor in good health and CMV-seropositive.

This chain's CDR3 is CASSNHRIPQYF. DNA of the CDR3: TGTGCCAGCAGCAACCACAGGATCCCGCAGTACTTC. The genes are TRBV7-8 and TRBJ2-5; D might be TRBD1 (5 bases). Trimming took 5 bases from V and 11 from J, leaving 15 bases between them. This CDR3 is built from 12 residues. Germline V gives CDR1 SGHVS, CDR2 FQNEAQ. The entire variable domain, with the rest obtained from reference TRBV7-8 and TRBJ2-5, is as follows: GAGVSQSPRYKVAKRGQDVALRCDPISGHVSLFWYQQALGQGPEFLTYFQNEAQLDKSGLPSDRFFAERPEGSVSTLKIQRTQQEDSAVYLCASSNHRIPQYFGPGTRLLVL.